This record concerns one T cell receptor (beta chain) sequence. No cognate antigen has been identified for it. Per-base qualities were not stored, and no clone one base away is much larger. The immunoSEQ Assay, a bias-controlled multiplex PCR, was used to amplify TCRbeta CDR3 regions from genomic DNA. Turning to the authors' computational methods: Nucleated cell counts per sample were estimated from amplification of reference gene primers within the assay. To quantify the absolute abundance of each unique TCRbeta CDR3 rearrangement, sequence reads were collapsed and filtered. For each sample, productive Simpson clonality was calculated as the square root of Simpson's diversity index across productive rearrangements. Drawn from immuneACCESS, this table holds only the in-frame rearrangements with V and J called that TCRdb kept. Clones are partly lost; checked studies trace under half to an unresolved V gene and leave the rest unexplained. V and J calls and clone size are given by that table; D and trimming were obtained from the DNA. Counted in this sample were 180,000 or so clones; more than 80% of them appeared once. Clones ranked in the top ten supply approximately 11% of the sample.

In Seattle, one collaborating source enrolled patients while the infection was active and tracked those patients longitudinally over the course of disease. The collaborating institutions used their own protocols to collect whole blood in K2EDTA tubes. Collaborator samples were shipped for TCRbeta analysis as frozen whole blood, isolated PBMCs, or DNA extracted from either sample type. Trimmed from V: 3 bases; trimmed from J: 4 bases; junction bases lacking a gene match: 7. Reading from cysteine to phenylalanine, the CDR3 counts 15 amino acids. Just CDR3 DNA is preserved here, 45 bases in frame from base 1. From the germline V gene (reference sequence), CDR1 is GTSNPN and CDR2 is SVGIG. This record belongs to a study of blood T cell repertoires in COVID-19 (dated by TCRdb to 2020 to 2021). For context, the study as a whole: The collaborator samples originated in the United States, Italy and Spain and spanned the acute and convalescent phases of COVID-19. The sample metadata nearly always contained a de-identified subject ID, COVID-19 status, age in years and sex. The material from the prospective study consisted of cDNA or gDNA derived from T cells, B-cell-depleted T cells, or PBMCs. Deeply sampled blood TCRbeta repertoires from subjects exposed to, actively infected with, or recovered from COVID-19 were included in the dataset. The repertoires were released in a freely available public database meant as a resource for research on the immune response to SARS-CoV-2. Where available, HLA class I and class II types were obtained from metadata supplied by the sample provider rather than from assay-based typing. Samples came from the ongoing ImmuneRACE study (first 160 participants) plus 1,254 subjects from 6 global collaborators. Results and caveats for the whole study, not just this receptor: How much clinical and demographic metadata was included differed by source and by participant, and the metadata was provided uncurated.

The chain is encoded by TRBV30 joined to TRBJ2-1, with TRBD2 identical over 9 junction bases. The sequence was collected from a woman in her thirties or forties with COVID-19, enrolled during active disease. What was sequenced was peripheral blood. The sequence in DNA is TGTGCCTGGAGGGCATTAGCGGGAGCTTACAATGAGCAGTTCTTC. This encodes CAWRALAGAYNEQFF.